Below, 15 T cell receptor beta chains from the same sample are listed, as sequenced in a study of breast tumors, draining lymph nodes, adjacent tissues. Samples came from axillary lymph nodes draining the breast cancer. TCRdb itself ran the multiplex PCR reads through MiXCR, one entry per CDR3 protein. In the table there are approximately 210,000 distinct CDR3 sequences, approximately 36% of which are singletons. Material for sequencing was axillary lymph node tissue. The receptors originated from a female donor with breast cancer. Some clones in this sample may be carry-over from other donors' samples.

Notes on this clonotype: This may come from a read error, since a much larger clone is one base off. Since no conserved phenylalanine or tryptophan closes the CDR3, a read error is the likely cause. The rearrangement uses TRBV30 and TRBJ2-7; D is uncertain. The CDR3 runs 12 residues. The ends were cut back, 4 bases at V and 5 bases at J, with 12 bases in the middle. The V gene's germline CDR1 is GTSNPN and CDR2 SVGIG (reference sequence). The chain's CDR3 is CAWKGGGDEQYY. The CDR3 region has the DNA TGTGCCTGGAAGGGCGGTGGGGACGAGCAGTACTAC.

This clonotype was seen many times. The chain carries TRBV7-2 and TRBJ2-7; TRBD2 is a possible D gene (6 bases). V lost 2 bases, J lost 3 bases, and 14 bases lay in between. The CDR3 has 15 amino acids. Germline V lookup: CDR1 SGHTA, CDR2 FQGNSA. CDR3: CASSLSRDFYYEQYF. The CDR3, as DNA: TGTGCCAGCAGCTTAAGCAGGGACTTTTACTACGAGCAGTACTTC.

In nucleotides, the CDR3 is TGTGCCACCAGTGATTTCCAGGGGGCGCTCGGCGGGGAGCTGTTTTTT. Translated: CATSDFQGALGGELFF. This chain uses TRBV24-1 with TRBJ2-2; the match to TRBD1 covers 8 bases. Germline values: CDR1 KGHDR, CDR2 SFDVKD. The V segment lost 1 base and the J segment 7 bases; nucleotides outside the gene matches: 7. The length of the CDR3 is 16 residues.

The genes are TRBV2 and TRBJ2-6, with D maybe TRBD2 (6 bases). The CDR3 consists of 18 residues. The V end was cut by 7 bases, the J end by 0 bases, with 19 bases between. The germline V gene encodes CDR1 SNHLY and CDR2 FYNNEI. The CDR3, as DNA: TGTGCCAGCAAACACACAGGAGGGCTTGGCTCTGGGGCCAACGTCCTGACTTTC. This sequence encodes CASKHTGGLGSGANVLTF.

As concerns this clonotype: This may arise from a read error, as a much more abundant clone is one base away. The chain combines TRBV4-3 with TRBJ2-5, with 11 nucleotides matching TRBD1. The CDR3 consists of 17 residues. The germline CDR1 and CDR2 sequences are LGHNA and YSLEER. The V segment lost 1 base and the J segment 9 bases; nucleotides outside the gene matches: 13. Here the CDR3 DNA reads TGCGCCAGCAGCCAAGCCCTCCGGACAGGGGGCGCGGAGCCCCAGTACTTC. This codes for CASSQALRTGGAEPQYF.

This clonotype was picked up many times. The genes are TRBV18 and TRBJ1-3; D is unclear. CDR1 is KGHSH and CDR2 is LQKENI in the germline V gene. CDR3 length: 15 residues. The germline V and J ends were trimmed by 0 bases and 4 bases, with 10 bases remaining between them. The CDR3 coding sequence is TGTGCCAGCTCACCACCGTCAGTTGTGGGAAACACCATATATTTT. Protein product: CASSPPSVVGNTIYF. Using reference TRBV18 and TRBJ1-3 for the parts outside the CDR3, the full variable domain is NAGVMQNPRHLVRRRGQEARLRCSPMKGHSHVYWYRQLPEEGLKFMVYLQKENIIDESGMPKERFSAEFPKEGPSILRIQQVVRGDSAAYFCASSPPSVVGNTIYFGEGSWLTVV.

This clonotype was detected ten times or more. The V call is TRBV12-3 or TRBV12-4, the J call TRBJ2-3, with 7 positions matching TRBD2. This CDR3 is built from 16 residues. With 9 bases clipped from V and 0 bases from J, the junction kept 12 bases outside the gene matches. The CDR3 sequence: CASSERGPTSTDTQYF. For the CDR3, the DNA is TGTGCCAGTTCCGAGCGGGGTCCTACTAGCACAGATACGCAGTATTTT.

This clonotype turned up a few times. The V call is TRBV7-3, the J call TRBJ2-7, with D unclear. Trimming stripped 1 base from V and 2 bases from J, with 24 bases between. The CDR3 extends over 19 amino acids. The V gene's germline CDR1 is SGHTA and CDR2 FQGTGA. CDR3: CASSLSGDSPWTTPYEQYF. CDR3 in DNA: TGTGCCAGCAGCTTAAGCGGAGATTCCCCCTGGACGACTCCCTACGAGCAGTACTTC.

Only a few counts were recorded for this clonotype. The rearrangement links TRBV10-2 to TRBJ1-2; TRBD1 matches 11 bases. CDR3 size: 15 residues. Germline CDR1 reads WSHSY; CDR2 reads SAAADI. V trimming: 4 bases; J trimming: 4 bases; junction bases outside the gene matches: 5. The CDR3 is CASSGLGQGAYGYTF. DNA for the CDR3: TGCGCCAGCAGTGGACTCGGACAGGGGGCCTATGGCTACACCTTC.

The CDR3 region has the DNA TGTGCCAGCAGTTTTTACAGTGGAAACACCATATATTTT. Encoded protein: CASSFYSGNTIYF. The chain recombines TRBV28 with TRBJ1-3; D ambiguous. Trimming pared 3 bases from V and 3 bases from J, leaving 6 bases between. Looked up from germline, CDR1 is MDHEN and CDR2 is SYDVKM. The CDR3 loop spans 13 amino acids.

The chain joins TRBV29-1 to TRBJ2-5, with 8 bases matching TRBD1. The V segment lost 0 bases and the J segment 1 base; nucleotides outside the gene matches: 1. This CDR3 spans 14 amino acids. Germline assignment: CDR1 SQVTM and CDR2 ANQGSEA. The CDR3, as DNA: TGCAGCGTTGAAGATGACAGGGGCCAAGAGACCCAGTACTTC. Its protein is CSVEDDRGQETQYF. Combining the CDR3 with reference TRBV29-1 and TRBJ2-5 gives the whole variable domain SAVISQKPSRDICQRGTSLTIQCQVDSQVTMMFWYRQQPGQSLTLIATANQGSEATYESGFVIDKFPISRPNLTFSTLTVSNMSPEDSSIYLCSVEDDRGQETQYFGPGTRLLVL.

This clonotype was detected many times. The genes are TRBV5-8 and TRBJ1-2; the match to TRBD1 covers 7 bases. CDR3 length: 14 residues. The trim removed 2 bases at V and 5 bases at J, leaving 6 bases unmatched. CDR1 and CDR2 from the germline V gene are SGHTS and YDEGEE. The CDR3 here is CASSFLGGAYGYTF. DNA of the CDR3: TGTGCCAGCAGCTTTCTAGGGGGCGCGTATGGCTACACCTTC.

This clonotype was seen at least ten times. The rearrangement links TRBV7-2 to TRBJ2-1, with D tentatively TRBD1 (6 bases). The CDR3 length is 14 residues. Germline-derived CDR1 and CDR2 are SGHTA and FQGNSA. The V end lost 5 bases, the J end lost 7 bases, and 15 bases lay between the germline ends. The CDR3 nucleotides read TGTGCCAGCAGCATGTCCCGGGACACAAATGAGCAGTTCTTC. It specifies CASSMSRDTNEQFF.

This rearrangement joins TRBV2 to TRBJ2-7, with 7 bases that match TRBD2. CDR3 length equals 13 residues. The V and J ends lost 6 bases and 7 bases, in that order; junction bases with no gene match: 9. From germline, CDR1 is SNHLY and CDR2 FYNNEI. The CDR3 nucleotides read TGTGCCAGCAGCCCGGGGGGAGCGAATGAGCAGTACTTC. Amino acids: CASSPGGANEQYF.

This clonotype was picked up many times. V usage is TRBV9 and J usage is TRBJ1-4, with no clear D. V lost 0 bases, J lost 4 bases, and 7 bases lay in between. Looked up from germline, CDR1 is SGDLS and CDR2 is YYNGEE. This CDR3 comprises 14 residues. CDR3 amino acids: CASSVGQNNEKLFF. The CDR3 nucleotides read TGTGCCAGCAGCGTAGGGCAGAATAATGAAAAACTGTTTTTT.